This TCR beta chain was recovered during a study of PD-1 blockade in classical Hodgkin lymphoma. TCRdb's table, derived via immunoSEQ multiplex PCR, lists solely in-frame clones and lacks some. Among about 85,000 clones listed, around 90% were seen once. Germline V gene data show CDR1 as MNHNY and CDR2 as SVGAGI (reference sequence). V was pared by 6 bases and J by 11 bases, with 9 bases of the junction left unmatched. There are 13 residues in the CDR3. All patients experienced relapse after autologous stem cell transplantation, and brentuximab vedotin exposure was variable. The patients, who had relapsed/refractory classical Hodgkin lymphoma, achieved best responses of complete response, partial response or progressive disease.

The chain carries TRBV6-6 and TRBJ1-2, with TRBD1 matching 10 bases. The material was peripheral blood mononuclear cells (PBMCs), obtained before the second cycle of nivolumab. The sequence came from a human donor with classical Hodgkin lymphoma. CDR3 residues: CASSRDRGKEYTF. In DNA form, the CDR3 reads TGTGCCAGCAGCAGGGACAGGGGAAAGGAGTACACCTTC.